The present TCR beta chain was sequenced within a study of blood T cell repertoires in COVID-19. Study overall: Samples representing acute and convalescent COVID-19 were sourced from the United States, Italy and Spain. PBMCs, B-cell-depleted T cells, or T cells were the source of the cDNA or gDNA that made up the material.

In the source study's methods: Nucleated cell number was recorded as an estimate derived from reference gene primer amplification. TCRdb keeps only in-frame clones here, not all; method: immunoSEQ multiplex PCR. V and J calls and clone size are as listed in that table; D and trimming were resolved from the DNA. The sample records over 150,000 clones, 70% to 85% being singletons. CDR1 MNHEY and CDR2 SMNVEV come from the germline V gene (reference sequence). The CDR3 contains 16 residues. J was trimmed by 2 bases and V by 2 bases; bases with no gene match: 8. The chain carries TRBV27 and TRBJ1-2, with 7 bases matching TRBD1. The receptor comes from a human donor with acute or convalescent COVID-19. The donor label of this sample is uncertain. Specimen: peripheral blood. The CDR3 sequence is CASSLQATGANYGYTF. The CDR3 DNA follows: TGTGCCAGCAGTTTACAAGCAACAGGGGCCAACTATGGCTACACCTTC.